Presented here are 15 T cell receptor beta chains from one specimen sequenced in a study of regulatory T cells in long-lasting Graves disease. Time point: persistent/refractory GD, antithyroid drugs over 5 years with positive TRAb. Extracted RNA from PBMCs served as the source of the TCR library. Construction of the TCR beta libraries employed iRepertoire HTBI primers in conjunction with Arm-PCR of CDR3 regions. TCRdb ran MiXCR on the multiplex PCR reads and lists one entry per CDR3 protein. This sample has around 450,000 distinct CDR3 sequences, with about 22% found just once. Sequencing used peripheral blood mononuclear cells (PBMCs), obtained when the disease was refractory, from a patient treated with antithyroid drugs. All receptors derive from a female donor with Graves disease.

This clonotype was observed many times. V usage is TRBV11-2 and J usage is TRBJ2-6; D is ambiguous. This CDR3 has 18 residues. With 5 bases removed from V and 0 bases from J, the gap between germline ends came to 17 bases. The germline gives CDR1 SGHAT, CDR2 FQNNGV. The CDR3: CASSPTVPDGSGANVLTF. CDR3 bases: TGTGCCAGCAGCCCAACAGTACCCGACGGCTCTGGGGCCAACGTCCTGACTTTC.

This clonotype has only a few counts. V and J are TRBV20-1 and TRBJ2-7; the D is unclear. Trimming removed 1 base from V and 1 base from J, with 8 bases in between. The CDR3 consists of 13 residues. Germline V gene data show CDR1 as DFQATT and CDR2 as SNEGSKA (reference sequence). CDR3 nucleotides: TGCAGTGCTAGAGTGGCAGGATCCTACGAGCAGTACTTC. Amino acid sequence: CSARVAGSYEQYF.

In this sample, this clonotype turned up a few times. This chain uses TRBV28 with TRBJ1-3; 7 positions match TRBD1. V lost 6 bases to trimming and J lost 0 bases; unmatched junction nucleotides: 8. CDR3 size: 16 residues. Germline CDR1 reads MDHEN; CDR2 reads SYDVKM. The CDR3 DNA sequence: TGTGCCAGCAGCCCCGGACAGGCATTCTCTGGAAACACCATATATTTT. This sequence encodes CASSPGQAFSGNTIYF.

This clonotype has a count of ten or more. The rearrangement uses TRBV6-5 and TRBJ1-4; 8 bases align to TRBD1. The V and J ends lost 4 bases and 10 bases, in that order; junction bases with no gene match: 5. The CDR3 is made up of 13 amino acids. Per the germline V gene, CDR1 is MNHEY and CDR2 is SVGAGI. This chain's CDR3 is CASSSGQGGKLFF. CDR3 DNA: TGTGCCAGCAGTTCTGGACAGGGCGGAAAACTGTTTTTT.

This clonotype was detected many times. The CDR3 sequence is CSVDPAGGGETQYF. For the CDR3, the DNA is TGCAGCGTTGATCCGGCAGGCGGGGGCGAGACCCAGTACTTC. The V call is TRBV29-1, the J call TRBJ2-5, with D possibly being TRBD2 (7 bases). The CDR3 runs 14 residues. V lost 3 bases and J lost 5, with 16 bases in between. The germline gives CDR1 SQVTM, CDR2 ANQGSEA.

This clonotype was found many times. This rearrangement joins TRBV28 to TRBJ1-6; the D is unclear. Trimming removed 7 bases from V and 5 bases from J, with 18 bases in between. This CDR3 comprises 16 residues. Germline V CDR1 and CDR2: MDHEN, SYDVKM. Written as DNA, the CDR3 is TGTGCCAGCACCGGCTCCGAGGCACCTAATAATTCACCCCTCCACTTT. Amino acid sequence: CASTGSEAPNNSPLHF.

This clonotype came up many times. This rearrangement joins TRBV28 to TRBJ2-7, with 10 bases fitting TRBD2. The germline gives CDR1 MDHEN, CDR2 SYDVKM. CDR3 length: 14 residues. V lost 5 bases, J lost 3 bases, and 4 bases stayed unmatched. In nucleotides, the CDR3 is TGTGCCAGCAGTCAACTAGCGGGGTACTACGAGCAGTACTTC. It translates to CASSQLAGYYEQYF.

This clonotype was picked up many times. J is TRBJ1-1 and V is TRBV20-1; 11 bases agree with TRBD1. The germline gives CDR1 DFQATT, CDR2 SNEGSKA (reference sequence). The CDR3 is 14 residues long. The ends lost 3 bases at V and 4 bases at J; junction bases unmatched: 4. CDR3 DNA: TGCAGTGCTAGTCGCGGGACAGGGGGCACTGAAGCTTTCTTT. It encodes CSASRGTGGTEAFF.

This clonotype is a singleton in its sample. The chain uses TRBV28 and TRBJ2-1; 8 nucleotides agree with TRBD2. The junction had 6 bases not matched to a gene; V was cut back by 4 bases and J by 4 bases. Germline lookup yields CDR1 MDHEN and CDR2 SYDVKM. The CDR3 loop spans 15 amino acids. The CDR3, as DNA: TGTGCCAGCAGTTACTCGACGGGAGGGTACAATGAGCAGTTCTTC. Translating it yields CASSYSTGGYNEQFF.

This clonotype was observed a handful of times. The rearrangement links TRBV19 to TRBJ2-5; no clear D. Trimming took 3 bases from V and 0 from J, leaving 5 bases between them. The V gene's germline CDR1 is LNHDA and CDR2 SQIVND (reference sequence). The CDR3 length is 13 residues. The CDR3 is CASSMLYQETQYF. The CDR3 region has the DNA TGTGCCAGTAGTATGCTGTACCAAGAGACCCAGTACTTC.

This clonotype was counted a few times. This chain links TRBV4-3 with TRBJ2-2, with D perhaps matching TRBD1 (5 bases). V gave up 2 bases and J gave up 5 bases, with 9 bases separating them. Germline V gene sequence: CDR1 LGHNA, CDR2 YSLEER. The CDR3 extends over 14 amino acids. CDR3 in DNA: TGCGCCAGCAGCCAATTTCAGGGTACCGGGGAGCTGTTTTTT. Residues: CASSQFQGTGELFF.

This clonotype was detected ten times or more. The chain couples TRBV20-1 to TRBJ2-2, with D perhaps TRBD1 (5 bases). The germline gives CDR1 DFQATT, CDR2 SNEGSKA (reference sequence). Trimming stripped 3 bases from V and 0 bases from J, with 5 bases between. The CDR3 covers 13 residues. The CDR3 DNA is TGCAGTGCTAGGACAGCGAACACCGGGGAGCTGTTTTTT. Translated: CSARTANTGELFF.

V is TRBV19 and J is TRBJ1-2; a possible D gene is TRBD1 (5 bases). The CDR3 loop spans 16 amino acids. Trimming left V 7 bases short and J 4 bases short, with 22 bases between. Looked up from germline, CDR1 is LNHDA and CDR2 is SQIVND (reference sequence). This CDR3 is CASTALGGVGGYGYTF. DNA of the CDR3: TGTGCCAGTACCGCCTTGGGAGGGGTCGGCGGCTATGGCTACACCTTC.

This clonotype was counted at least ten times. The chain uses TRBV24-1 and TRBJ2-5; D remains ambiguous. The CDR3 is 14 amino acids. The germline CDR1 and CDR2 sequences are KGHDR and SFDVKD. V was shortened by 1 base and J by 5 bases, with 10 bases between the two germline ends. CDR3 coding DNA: TGTGCCACCAGTGATTTAACCAGTGGGGAGACCCAGTACTTC. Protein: CATSDLTSGETQYF.

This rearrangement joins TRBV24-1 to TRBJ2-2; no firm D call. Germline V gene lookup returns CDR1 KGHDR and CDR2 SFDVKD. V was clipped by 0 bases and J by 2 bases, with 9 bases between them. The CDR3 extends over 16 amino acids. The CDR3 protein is CATSDLPERNTGELFF. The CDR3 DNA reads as TGTGCCACCAGTGATTTGCCTGAACGAAACACCGGGGAGCTGTTTTTT.